A single sample gave rise to the 5 T cell receptor beta chains below, sequenced in a study of T cell responses to AZD1222 COVID-19 vaccine. Measured with immunoSEQ multiplex PCR; TCRdb has only the in-frame clones, and not every one. The data show about 100,000 clones, over 90% seen once. This material consisted of peripheral blood, taken on day 0 of AZD1222 vaccination. The receptors originated from an adult in good health.

This sequence joins TRBV19 and TRBJ1-5; 10 nucleotides align to TRBD1. CDR1 LNHDA and CDR2 SQIVND come from the germline V gene (reference sequence). The junction had 8 bases not matched to a gene; V was cut back by 9 bases and J by 0 bases. The CDR3 length is 16 residues. DNA for the CDR3: TGTGCCAGAGAAAGGGGACAGGGGTCTAGCAATCAGCCCCAGCATTTT. Its translation: CARERGQGSSNQPQHF.

This chain joins TRBV6-5 and TRBJ2-7; D possibly corresponds to TRBD2 (6 bases). The CDR3 consists of 15 residues. Germline CDR1 and CDR2: MNHEY and SVGAGI. V was clipped by 6 bases and J by 0 bases, with 15 bases between them. The CDR3 spells CASRSGPGSSYEQYF. The CDR3 bases are TGTGCCAGCAGGTCGGGTCCCGGGAGCTCCTACGAGCAGTACTTC.

This sequence joins TRBV11-3 and TRBJ2-7; possible D gene TRBD2, 5 bases. The germline gives CDR1 SGHNT, CDR2 YENEEA. This CDR3 has 16 residues. Trimming shortened V by 2 bases and J by 0 bases, and 14 bases separated the two germline ends. The DNA of the CDR3 is TGTGCCAGCAGCTTATTTGCGCGGGCGAACTCCTACGAGCAGTACTTC. Its protein product is CASSLFARANSYEQYF.

The gene calls are TRBV30 and TRBJ1-2; D may be TRBD1 (5 bases). Germline assignment: CDR1 GTSNPN and CDR2 SVGIG (reference sequence). V was trimmed by 0 bases and J by 8 bases, leaving 10 bases between them. The CDR3 has 12 amino acids. The CDR3 DNA sequence: TGTGCCTGGAGTGTGGGGACCTGGGGCTACACCTTC. Protein: CAWSVGTWGYTF.

This rearrangement joins TRBV4-3 to TRBJ2-7; 10 nucleotides align to TRBD2. The CDR3 extends over 16 amino acids. Germline CDR1 and CDR2: LGHNA and YSLEER. The ends lost 8 bases at V and 3 bases at J; junction bases unmatched: 13. The DNA of the CDR3 is TGCGCCAGCTCACTGTCCGGGACTAGCGCCATCTACGAGCAGTACTTC. Its protein is CASSLSGTSAIYEQYF.